This T cell receptor beta chain was identified during a study of memory CD4+ T cells and cytomegalovirus serostatus. Study overall: Of the healthy Belgian adults, 9 were CMV seropositive and approximately 24 seronegative.

Original analysis: Out-of-frame sequences were removed, leaving 2 million or so distinct TCRbeta sequences. Produced via immunoSEQ multiplex PCR; TCRdb's table is partial and in-frame only. V and J calls and clone size are given by that table; D and trimming were obtained from the DNA. The table includes about 56,000 clones, 82% detected once. The sort gate was single viable CD3+CD4+CD8-CD45RO+ cells for memory CD4+ T cells. After thawing, CD4+ T cells were positively selected. Whole-study results and caveats: A US-trained random forest predicted CMV serostatus with median AUC around 0.9.

As to this clone: Its antigen is currently unknown.

The ends were cut back, 4 bases at V and 1 base at J, with 7 bases in the middle. CDR3 length equals 13 residues. Germline values: CDR1 MGHRA, CDR2 YSYEKL. This receptor was taken from an adult in good health and CMV-seronegative. This chain uses TRBV4-1 with TRBJ1-1, with D unclear. The sequencing input was memory CD4+ T cells from blood. The CDR3 here is CASSRFRNTEAFF. The DNA of the CDR3 is TGCGCCAGCAGCCGATTTAGGAACACTGAAGCTTTCTTT.